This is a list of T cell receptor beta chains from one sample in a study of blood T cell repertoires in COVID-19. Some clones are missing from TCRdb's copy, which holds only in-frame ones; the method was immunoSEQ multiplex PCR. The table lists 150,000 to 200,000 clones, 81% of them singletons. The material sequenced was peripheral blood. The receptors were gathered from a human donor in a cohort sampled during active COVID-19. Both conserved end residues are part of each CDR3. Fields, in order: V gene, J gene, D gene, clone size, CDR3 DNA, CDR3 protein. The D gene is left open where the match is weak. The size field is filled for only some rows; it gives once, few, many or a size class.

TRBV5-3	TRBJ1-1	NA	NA	TGTGCCAGAAGCCTAAAGGACAGCCCTCCCGGGGGGATGAACACTGAAGCTTTCTTT	CARSLKDSPPGGMNTEAFF
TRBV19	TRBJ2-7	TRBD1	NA	TGTGCCAGTAGTTCCGTGGACAGGGGATTCTACGAGCAGTACTTC	CASSSVDRGFYEQYF
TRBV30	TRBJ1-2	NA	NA	TGTGCCTGGAGTGTAATGGGGCGTCGGATATACGGCTACACCTTC	CAWSVMGRRIYGYTF
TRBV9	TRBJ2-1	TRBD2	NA	TGTGCCAGCAGCGCGGGGGGGACTAGCGGGGTCGATGAGCAGTTCTTC	CASSAGGTSGVDEQFF
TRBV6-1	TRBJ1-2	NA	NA	TGTGCCAGCAGTGAAAGGGGGGGGGTTGCTAACTATGGCTACACCTTC	CASSERGGVANYGYTF
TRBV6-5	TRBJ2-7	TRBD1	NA	TGTGCCAGCAGCAGGACAGGGGACGCCTACGAGCAGTACTTC	CASSRTGDAYEQYF
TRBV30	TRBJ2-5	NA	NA	TGTGCCTGGGCACCTAGGGGATGGTACCAAGAGACCCAGTACTTC	CAWAPRGWYQETQYF
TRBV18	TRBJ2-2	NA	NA	TGTGCCAGCTCACCACGAAGCGGTTCAAACACCGGGGAGCTGTTTTTT	CASSPRSGSNTGELFF
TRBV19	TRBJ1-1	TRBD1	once	TGTGCCAGTAGTATCCGGGACAGGAACACTGAAGCTTTCTTT	CASSIRDRNTEAFF
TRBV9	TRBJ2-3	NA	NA	TGTGCCAGCAGCGCGACCCCCGATTGGCAGGGGCGGGATACGCAGTATTTT	CASSATPDWQGRDTQYF
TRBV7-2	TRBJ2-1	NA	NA	TGTGCCAGCGCCGAGTTCGGGAGTTACAATGAGCAGTTCTTC	CASAEFGSYNEQFF
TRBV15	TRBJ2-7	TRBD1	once	TGTGCCACCAGCAGGAGACAGGGGTCAGGTGGATACTACGAGCAGTACTTC	CATSRRQGSGGYYEQYF
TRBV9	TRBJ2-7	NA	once	TGTGCCAGCGGGAGAAGTTACGAGCAGTACTTC	CASGRSYEQYF
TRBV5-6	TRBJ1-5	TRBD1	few	TGTGCCAGCAGCAAGGGACAGGGGATCAATCAGCCCCAGCATTTT	CASSKGQGINQPQHF
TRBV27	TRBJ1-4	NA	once	TGTGCCAGCAGTACTACAGGGCGAGATGAAAAACTGTTTTTT	CASSTTGRDEKLFF
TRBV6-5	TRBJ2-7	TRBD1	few	TGTGCCAGCAGTTCCCCGGGACAGGGTTACTACGAGCAGTACTTC	CASSSPGQGYYEQYF
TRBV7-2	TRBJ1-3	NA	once	TGTGCCAGCCAACCCCGGTCCGAAGCAAACACCATATATTTT	CASQPRSEANTIYF
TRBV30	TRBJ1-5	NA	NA	TGTGCCTGGAGCGGACACAATAGCAATCAGCCCCAGCATTTT	CAWSGHNSNQPQHF
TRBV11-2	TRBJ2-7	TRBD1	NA	TGTGCCAGCAGGACAGGGTATCTAGAGTCCTACGAGCAGTACTTC	CASRTGYLESYEQYF
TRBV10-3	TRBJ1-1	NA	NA	TGTGCCATCAGCTTCCAGGGGAAGAACACTGAAGCTTTCTTT	CAISFQGKNTEAFF
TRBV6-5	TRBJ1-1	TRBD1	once	TGTGCCAGCCGCACAGGGGTGAACACTGAAGCTTTCTTT	CASRTGVNTEAFF
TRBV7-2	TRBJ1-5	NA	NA	TGTGCCAGCAGCTTAGCCGGACTTAGCAATCAGCCCCAGCATTTT	CASSLAGLSNQPQHF
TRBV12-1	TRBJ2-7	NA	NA	TGTGCCAGCAGCTTTTTTGACATCCCCTACGAGCAGTACTTC	CASSFFDIPYEQYF
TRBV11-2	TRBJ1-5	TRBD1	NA	TGTGCCAGCAGCTTAGGTCCAAGGGGGCTGGGTCAGCCCCAGCATTTT	CASSLGPRGLGQPQHF